This T cell receptor beta chain emerged from a study of vaccination and CD4 T cells after COVID-19. About the study: Each participant was administered two doses of a vaccine, which was either BNT162b2 or mRNA-1273. In culture, cells were exposed to overlapping spike peptides from SARS-CoV-2, HCoV-NL63, HCoV-OC43 and HCoV-229E.

Trimming left V 5 bases short and J 5 bases short, with 12 bases between. This CDR3 comprises 13 residues. Germline assignment: CDR1 LNHDA and CDR2 SQIVND (reference sequence). The assay that was used to sequence DNA from cultured CD4+ T cells was the Oncomine TCR Beta short-read assay. TCRdb passed the PCR reads through MiXCR, listing each CDR3 protein once. Here the sample spans 7,500 to 9,500 distinct CDR3 sequences, under 45% being singletons. The treatment is: roughly ten-day PBMC culture with coronavirus spike peptide pools or control peptides (ViraFEST assay). Before the COVID-19 pandemic (2011-2018), CD4+ T cells were obtained from the unexposed donor. The culture of around 2.2 million PBMCs per well included 9.5 to 10 IU/ml IL-2 and about 10 ug/ml peptide pools. The medium had half its volume replaced with fresh IL-2 medium on days 3 and 7. On this clonotype itself: Its specificity is unknown.

The sample consisted of CD4+ T cells from blood, cultured in vitro. The genes are TRBV19 and TRBJ1-2; possibly TRBD1 for D (5 bases). This receptor was taken from a human donor in good health. As DNA, the CDR3 is TGTGCCAGTAGTGCGTCCGGGGGTTATGGCTACACCTTC. Translation gives CASSASGGYGYTF. Based on the CDR3 plus reference TRBV19 and TRBJ1-2, the full variable domain is DGGITQSPKYLFRKEGQNVTLSCEQNLNHDAMYWYRQDPGQGLRLIYYSQIVNDFQKGDIAEGYSVSREKKESFPLTVTSAQKNPTAFYLCASSASGGYGYTFGSGTRLTVV.